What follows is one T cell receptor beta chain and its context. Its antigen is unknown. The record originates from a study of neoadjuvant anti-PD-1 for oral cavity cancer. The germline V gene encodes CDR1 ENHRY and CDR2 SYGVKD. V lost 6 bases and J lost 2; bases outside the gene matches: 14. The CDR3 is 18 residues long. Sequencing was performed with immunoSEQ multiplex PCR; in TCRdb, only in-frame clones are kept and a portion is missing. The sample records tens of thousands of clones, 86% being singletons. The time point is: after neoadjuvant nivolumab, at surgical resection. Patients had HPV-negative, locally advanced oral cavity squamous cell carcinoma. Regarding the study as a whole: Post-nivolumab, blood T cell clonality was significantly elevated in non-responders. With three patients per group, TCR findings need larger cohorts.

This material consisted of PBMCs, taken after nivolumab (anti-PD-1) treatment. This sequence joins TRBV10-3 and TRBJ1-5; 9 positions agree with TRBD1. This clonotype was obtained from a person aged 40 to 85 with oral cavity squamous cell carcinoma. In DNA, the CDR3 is TGTGCCATCAGGGGCGGCACAGGGGGCGCAGGAGGCAATCAGCCCCAGCATTTT. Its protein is CAIRGGTGGAGGNQPQHF.